This T cell receptor beta chain was identified in a study of low-dose radiotherapy and immunotherapy resistance in tumors. Study summary: Patients were treated with intravenous nivolumab at 240 mg every two weeks and were also dosed with ipilimumab at 1 mg/kg every six weeks. One day before radiation and immunotherapy, intravenous cyclophosphamide 200 mg/m2 was administered, with this repeated every two weeks. A dose of 300 mg of oral aspirin was taken by patients daily for four cycles from cycle 1 day 1.

Germline loops: CDR1 DFQATT, CDR2 SNEGSKA (reference sequence). The V gene end was trimmed by 0 bases and the J gene end by 2 bases; junction bases not matched to a gene: 7. There are 15 residues in the CDR3. TRAV- and TRBV-specific primers, spanning alpha and beta chains, primed first-strand cDNA. Both a constant-region primer and a V-primer adapter served to amplify TCRs across 15 to 20 PCR cycles. Amplification of isolated mRNA was accomplished via in vitro transcription. In TCRdb, the reads were re-called with MiXCR into one record per CDR3 protein. The table lists tens of thousands of distinct CDR3 sequences, roughly 31% of them singletons. Time point of the sample: before trial treatment.

The V gene is TRBV20-1, the J gene TRBJ2-7; TRBD2 agrees at 7 bases. Sequenced here: PBMCs, sampled before treatment. This receptor was taken from a male donor with gallbladder cancer. DNA of the CDR3: TGCAGTGCTAGAGATATAACTAGCGCTACCTACGAGCAGTACTTC. It encodes CSARDITSATYEQYF.